This TCR beta chain was identified in a study of T cell responses to AZD1222 COVID-19 vaccine. This clone was detected only a few times. Its antigen is not known. CDR3 size: 17 residues. Germline V CDR1 and CDR2: SGHTA, FQGNSA. V lost 3 bases, J lost 2 bases, and 17 bases lay in between. The data were produced by immunoSEQ multiplex PCR, yet TCRdb's version contains in-frame clones alone and is incomplete. The repertoire includes about 100,000 clones, around 90% of them detected once, and about 1.2% sits in the top ten. Study-wide points: Most donors were white British, females outnumbered males, and clonal diversity was possibly underestimated. Vaccine-associated CD4 TCRs ranged over spike, dominating at 160-218 and 743-854. Reports indicate that nearly half of spike-specific TCRs are directed at unmutated variant regions.

The sequences come from peripheral blood, collected on day 0 of AZD1222 vaccination. The clonotype originates from an adult in good health. The chain is built from TRBV7-2 and TRBJ1-5; D is possibly TRBD1 (5 bases). The CDR3 loop reads CASSFGIGGGGNQPQHF. CDR3 coding DNA: TGTGCCAGCAGCTTTGGGATAGGCGGGGGGGGCAATCAGCCCCAGCATTTT.